The rows below give T cell receptor beta chains drawn from one sample of a study of blood T cell repertoires in COVID-19. Assay: immunoSEQ multiplex PCR; the TCRdb copy retains only in-frame clones and omits some. This sample carries some 220,000 clones, around nine tenths of them seen once, and the ten largest clones take more than 10%. The source material was peripheral blood. The receptors were sampled from a woman younger than 35 who had recovered from COVID-19. Each CDR3 is given with its conserved first and last residue. The D gene is left open where the match is weak. Some rows have no size entry. The others give once, few or many, or a class for an expanded clone.

TRBV18	TRBD2	TRBJ2-3	-	CASSGLADSGTQYF	TGTGCCAGCTCCGGACTAGCGGATTCGGGTACGCAGTATTTT
TRBV25-1	-	TRBJ1-4	-	CASSDLEKLFF	TGTGCCAGCAGTGATCTTGAAAAACTGTTTTTT
TRBV7-9	-	TRBJ2-7	-	CASSLGKGYEQYF	TGTGCCAGCAGCTTAGGGAAGGGGTACGAGCAGTACTTC
TRBV13	TRBD2	TRBJ2-5	-	CASSQKTSGTQETQYF	TGTGCCAGCAGCCAGAAGACTAGCGGGACTCAGGAGACCCAGTACTTC
TRBV7-9	TRBD2	TRBJ2-7	few	CASSSASGSYEQYF	TGTGCCAGCAGCTCCGCTAGCGGGAGTTACGAGCAGTACTTC
TRBV20-1	TRBD1	TRBJ1-1	-	CSASATGGRTEAFF	TGCAGTGCTAGTGCCACAGGGGGAAGGACTGAAGCTTTCTTT
TRBV2	-	TRBJ2-7	-	CASSLSSYPYEQYF	TGTGCCAGCAGTCTCTCCAGTTATCCCTACGAGCAGTACTTC
TRBV18	-	TRBJ1-2	-	CASSPQAREGYTF	TGTGCCAGCTCACCACAGGCCCGGGAGGGCTACACCTTC
TRBV4-2	TRBD1	TRBJ1-4	-	CASRQVADRFSATNEKLFF	TGTGCCAGCAGGCAAGTCGCGGACAGGTTTTCTGCAACTAATGAAAAACTGTTTTTT
TRBV9	TRBD2	TRBJ2-3	-	CASSSGTSGIDTQYF	TGTGCCAGCAGCTCTGGGACTAGCGGGATTGATACGCAGTATTTT
TRBV20-1	-	TRBJ1-1	-	CLGRVDIEAFF	TGCTTGGGCAGGGTAGACATTGAAGCTTTCTTT
TRBV9	TRBD2	TRBJ2-3	-	CASSLLSGRAPDTQYF	TGTGCCAGCAGCTTGCTTAGCGGGAGGGCGCCAGATACGCAGTATTTT
TRBV2	TRBD1	TRBJ2-1	-	CASTTGTDYNEQFF	TGTGCCAGCACAACCGGGACAGACTACAATGAGCAGTTCTTC
TRBV7-6	-	TRBJ1-6	-	CASSLEGDSPLHF	TGTGCCAGCAGCTTAGAAGGGGATTCACCCCTCCACTTT
TRBV7-9	-	TRBJ1-2	-	CASSLDLLFYGYTF	TGTGCCAGCAGCTTAGATTTACTCTTCTATGGCTACACCTTC
TRBV2	TRBD1	TRBJ1-2	-	CASSRDRGGYGYTF	TGTGCCAGCAGCAGGGACAGGGGTGGCTATGGCTACACCTTC
TRBV30	TRBD1	TRBJ2-2	-	CAWSRDSYTGELFF	TGTGCCTGGAGTAGGGACAGCTACACCGGGGAGCTGTTTTTT
TRBV18	TRBD2	TRBJ2-1	-	CASSPPGSGRYEQFF	TGTGCCAGCTCACCACCGGGAAGCGGGAGATATGAGCAGTTCTTC
TRBV24-1	TRBD2	TRBJ2-1	-	CATTNSPAGGLSEQFF	TGTGCCACCACCAATAGCCCAGCGGGAGGGTTAAGTGAGCAGTTCTTC
TRBV4-3	TRBD2	TRBJ2-1	-	CASSQERASGWGNEQFF	TGCGCCAGCAGCCAAGAGAGGGCTAGCGGGTGGGGGAATGAGCAGTTCTTC